This entry concerns a single TCR beta chain. J gave up 4 bases and V 4 bases, and 7 bases lay outside the gene matches. CDR3 size: 15 residues. Germline V lookup: CDR1 MDHEN, CDR2 SYDVKM. This sample is part of a study of blood T cell repertoires in COVID-19. Only in-frame clones appear in the TCRdb table, and some are missing; sequencing was by immunoSEQ multiplex PCR. The data contain over 250,000 clones, around nine tenths of them singletons. The chain couples TRBV28 to TRBJ1-1, with 9 bases matching TRBD1. This receptor was obtained from an older woman with COVID-19, enrolled during active disease. Sequencing used peripheral blood. The CDR3 DNA follows: TGTGCCAGCAGTTCTAGGACAGGGGTTAGCACTGAAGCTTTCTTT. This sequence encodes CASSSRTGVSTEAFF.